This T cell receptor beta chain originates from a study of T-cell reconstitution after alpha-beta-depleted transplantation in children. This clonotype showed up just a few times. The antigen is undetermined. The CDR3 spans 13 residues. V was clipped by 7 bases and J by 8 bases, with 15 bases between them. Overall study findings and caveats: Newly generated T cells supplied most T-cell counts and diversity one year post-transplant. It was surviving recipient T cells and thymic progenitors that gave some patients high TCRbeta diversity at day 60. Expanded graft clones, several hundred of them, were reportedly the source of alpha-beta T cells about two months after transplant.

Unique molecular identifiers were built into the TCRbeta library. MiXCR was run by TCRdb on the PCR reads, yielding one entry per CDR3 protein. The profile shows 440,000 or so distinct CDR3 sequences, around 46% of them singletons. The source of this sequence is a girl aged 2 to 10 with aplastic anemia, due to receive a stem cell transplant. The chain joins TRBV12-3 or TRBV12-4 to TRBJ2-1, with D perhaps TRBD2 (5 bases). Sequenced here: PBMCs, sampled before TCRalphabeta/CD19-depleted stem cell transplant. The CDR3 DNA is TGTGCCAGCACCCCGGTAAGAGGGTATGAGCAGTTCTTC. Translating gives CASTPVRGYEQFF.